This TCR beta chain was sequenced in a study of identical twins. The study's findings and limits: Twin sharing of out-of-frame TCR alpha was underestimated by models in monozygotic pairs. Within cord blood, abundant beta clonotypes carried fewer insertions, but memory repertoires showed no such trend.

Worth noting for this clonotype: What it binds is unknown. One junction end does not reproduce the germline sequence, and a read error may be involved.

The CDR3 runs 13 residues. Germline V gives CDR1 LGHDT, CDR2 YNNKEL (reference sequence). TCRdb re-called the 5' RACE reads with MiXCR, one entry per CDR3 protein. This sample yields some 1,600,000 distinct CDR3 sequences, of which around a third are seen a single time; approximately 0.25% belongs to the top ten. The TCR sequence derives from a newborn girl in good health. The chain combines TRBV3-1 with TRBJ2-3; the D gene is possibly TRBD1 (5 bases). The sequencing input was cord blood. The CDR3 nucleotides are TGTGCCGGCAGCGAAGGGGCGACAGATACGCAGTATTTT. It translates to CAGSEGATDTQYF.